The 27 T cell receptor beta chains presented below share a single source sample, sequenced in a study of long-term antiretroviral therapy in people with HIV. Survey-level resolution applied to immunoSEQ assay v3.0. Produced via immunoSEQ multiplex PCR; TCRdb's table is partial and in-frame only. The table lists about 29,000 clones, 80% to 90% of them singletons, with roughly 8% in the top ten. The material sequenced was unsorted PBMCs, taken 3.2 years before starting antiretroviral therapy. These receptors were obtained from a man aged 50 or older with HIV.

This chain uses TRBV20-1 with TRBJ2-3; TRBD2 aligns across 7 bases. CDR1 is DFQATT, CDR2 SNEGSKA, per germline (reference sequence). The CDR3 consists of 11 residues. Germline trimming cut 6 bases from V and 8 bases from J; bases unmatched to any gene: 5. This CDR3 reads CSAPGGGTQYF. The CDR3, as DNA: TGCAGTGCCCCGGGGGGAGGTACGCAGTATTTT.

The chain couples TRBV5-1 to TRBJ2-1, with TRBD2 matching over 10 bases. The CDR3 is made up of 15 amino acids. The trim removed 0 bases at V and 6 bases at J, leaving 3 bases unmatched. CDR1 SGHRS and CDR2 YFSETQ come from the germline V gene. In DNA form, the CDR3 reads TGCGCCAGCAGCTTGGGGGCTAGCGGGAGCAATGAGCAGTTCTTC. This gives the protein CASSLGASGSNEQFF.

This chain joins TRBV11-1 and TRBJ1-2, with a tentative D call TRBD1 (5 bases). The V gene's germline CDR1 is SGHAT and CDR2 FQDESV (reference sequence). This CDR3 has 14 residues. V lost 5 bases, J lost 2 bases, and 12 bases lay in between. The CDR3 here is CASSPPRENYGYTF. CDR3 DNA sequence: TGTGCCAGCAGCCCCCCCAGGGAGAACTATGGCTACACCTTC.

Only a few counts were recorded for this clone. The CDR3 is CASSVDYNSPLHF. The DNA of the CDR3 is TGTGCCAGCTCGGTCGACTATAATTCACCCCTCCACTTT. This rearrangement joins TRBV7-6 to TRBJ1-6; D unresolved. This CDR3 region has 13 residues. Between the trimmed V and J ends, which lost 8 bases and 3 bases, there was a span of 8 bases. CDR1 is SGHVS and CDR2 is FNYEAQ in the germline V gene.

The chain recombines TRBV2 with TRBJ2-7; D remains ambiguous. Trimming removed 6 bases from V and 0 bases from J, with 9 bases in between. The length of the CDR3 is 13 residues. The germline gives CDR1 SNHLY, CDR2 FYNNEI. CDR3 nucleotide sequence: TGTGCCAGCAGCTCAGAGAGCTCCTACGAGCAGTACTTC. This translates into CASSSESSYEQYF.

The rearrangement uses TRBV19 and TRBJ2-7; 8 bases are shared with TRBD2. Looked up from germline, CDR1 is LNHDA and CDR2 is SQIVND (reference sequence). Trimming cost V 3 bases and J 0 bases; bases outside gene matches: 7. This CDR3 is 16 amino acids long. The CDR3 nucleotides read TGTGCCAGTAGTATGACTAGCGCCCAGAGCTCCTACGAGCAGTACTTC. Its translation: CASSMTSAQSSYEQYF.

The rearrangement joins TRBV9 to TRBJ2-7; 8 positions agree with TRBD1. Per germline, CDR1 SGDLS and CDR2 YYNGEE. The CDR3 loop spans 14 amino acids. V dropped 0 bases and J dropped 4; count of bases not matched to a gene: 3. The CDR3 DNA reads as TGTGCCAGCAGCGTAGGTCAGGGGGCGTACGAGCAGTACTTC. Residues: CASSVGQGAYEQYF.

The genes are TRBV28 and TRBJ2-5, with D hard to call. Trimming removed 5 bases at V and 2 bases at J, with 12 bases between. CDR1 and CDR2 from the germline V gene are MDHEN and SYDVKM. The CDR3 loop spans 14 amino acids. CDR3 DNA sequence: TGTGCCAGCAGTACTTGGGCGTCTCAAGAGACCCAGTACTTC. Translation: CASSTWASQETQYF.

CDR3 bases: TGTGCCAGCAGTGAAGCGGCGGGGGTGGAGACCCAGTACTTC. It yields the protein CASSEAAGVETQYF. This sequence joins TRBV2 and TRBJ2-5; TRBD2 matches at 7 bases. V lost 0 bases, J lost 5 bases, and 3 bases stayed unmatched. In germline, CDR1 is SNHLY, CDR2 FYNNEI. The CDR3 loop spans 14 amino acids.

The rearrangement joins TRBV28 to TRBJ1-2; no definite D call. There are 14 residues in the CDR3. The V end lost 5 bases, the J end lost 4 bases, and 14 bases lay between the germline ends. The V gene's germline CDR1 is MDHEN and CDR2 SYDVKM. CDR3 sequence (DNA): TGTGCCAGCAGTGAACTCAGATCCCTCTATGGCTACACCTTC. It translates to CASSELRSLYGYTF.

The table lists this clone with a count of one. The chain links TRBV6-1 to TRBJ2-5; 8 bases map to TRBD1. CDR1 and CDR2 from the germline V gene are MNHNS and SASEGT. This CDR3 region has 17 residues. The J segment lost 2 bases and the V segment lost 0 bases, leaving 8 bases of the junction unmatched. The CDR3, as DNA: TGTGCCAGCAGTGAAGCTCCGACAGGGGTTTGGCAAGAGACCCAGTACTTC. This encodes CASSEAPTGVWQETQYF.

The chain uses TRBV25-1 and TRBJ1-5, with D uncertain. CDR1 and CDR2 (germline): MGHDK, SYGVNS. V was shortened by 2 bases and J by 0 bases, with 5 bases between the two germline ends. The CDR3 consists of 14 residues. CDR3 in amino acids: CASSELGSNQPQHF. The DNA for the CDR3 is TGTGCCAGCAGTGAACTGGGTAGCAATCAGCCCCAGCATTTT.

CDR3 in DNA: TGCGCCAGCAGTGAGTCGCTAGATTCACCCCTCCACTTT. Its protein is CASSESLDSPLHF. The rearrangement joins TRBV10-1 to TRBJ1-6; D gene ambiguous. Germline V gene sequence: CDR1 WNHNN, CDR2 SYGVQD (reference sequence). This CDR3 is built from 13 residues. Trimming removed 0 bases from V and 8 bases from J, with 5 bases in between.

The chain carries TRBV15 and TRBJ2-2; D is ambiguous. The CDR3 contains 17 residues. The V gene lost 5 bases and the J gene lost 0 bases, with 16 bases spanning the gap. Germline values: CDR1 LNHNV, CDR2 YYDKDF (reference sequence). Here the CDR3 DNA reads TGTGCCACCAGCCCCACCGTGGGGAACGCGAACACCGGGGAGCTGTTTTTT. Protein sequence: CATSPTVGNANTGELFF. The full variable domain, with the rest looked up from reference TRBV15 and TRBJ2-2, is DAMVIQNPRYQVTQFGKPVTLSCSQTLNHNVMYWYQQKSSQAPKLLFHYYDKDFNNEADTPDNFQSRRPNTSFCFLDIRSPGLGDTAMYLCATSPTVGNANTGELFFGEGSRLTVL.

Of note for this clone: An end of the junction does not agree with germline; a read error may underlie this. The rearrangement links TRBV19 to TRBJ1-5, with D perhaps TRBD1 (6 bases). Germline V lookup: CDR1 LNHDA, CDR2 SQIVND (reference sequence). The CDR3 length is 15 residues. CDR3 region: CASRLQGYRNRPQHF. In DNA form, the CDR3 reads TGTGCCAGTAGGTTACAGGGATATCGCAATCGGCCCCAGCATTTT.

The CDR3 bases are TGTGCCAGCAGCTTGGTGACCGCGGGATCCTACGAGCAGTACTTC. Amino acid sequence: CASSLVTAGSYEQYF. This chain links TRBV7-9 with TRBJ2-7; weak D call: TRBD2 (6 bases). The V and J ends lost 3 bases and 1 base respectively, with 13 bases between them. Germline V gene sequence: CDR1 SEHNR, CDR2 FQNEAQ (reference sequence). The CDR3 runs 15 residues.

The chain combines TRBV5-4 with TRBJ1-1; maybe TRBD1 (5 bases). V was trimmed by 4 bases and J by 1 base, leaving 14 bases between them. Germline-derived CDR1 and CDR2 are SGHNT and YYREEE (reference sequence). There are 15 residues in the CDR3. CDR3 sequence (DNA): TGTGCCAGCAGCCCGGGGCTAAGGGGGAACACTGAAGCTTTCTTT. Encoded protein: CASSPGLRGNTEAFF.

The V call is TRBV28, the J call TRBJ2-1; D not certain. The CDR3 loop spans 12 amino acids. Germline V gene data show CDR1 as MDHEN and CDR2 as SYDVKM. V was shortened by 6 bases and J by 6 bases, with 9 bases between the two germline ends. In DNA form, the CDR3 reads TGTGCCAGCAGCCTGACGGGCAATGAGCAGTTCTTC. This gives the protein CASSLTGNEQFF.

This chain links TRBV7-2 with TRBJ2-5; the D gene is possibly TRBD1 (6 bases). Germline CDR1 is SGHTA and CDR2 is FQGNSA. Trimming removed 2 bases at V and 5 bases at J, with 12 bases between. This CDR3 has 14 residues. The CDR3 region is CASSLHRTAETQYF. The CDR3 DNA reads TGTGCCAGCAGCTTACACCGGACAGCGGAGACCCAGTACTTC. The full variable domain, its missing parts supplied by reference TRBV7-2 and TRBJ2-5, is GAGVSQSPSNKVTEKGKDVELRCDPISGHTALYWYRQSLGQGLEFLIYFQGNSAPDKSGLPSDRFSAERTGGSVSTLTIQRTQQEDSAVYLCASSLHRTAETQYFGPGTRLLVL.

V and J are TRBV7-9 and TRBJ1-4; the D is unclear. V was clipped by 5 bases and J by 5 bases, with 18 bases between them. Germline V CDR1 and CDR2: SEHNR, FQNEAQ (reference sequence). The CDR3 runs 16 residues. The CDR3 DNA follows: TGTGCCAGCAGCCCCTCTGAAGGACGGTTAAATGAAAAACTGTTTTTT. Translation: CASSPSEGRLNEKLFF.

This rearrangement joins TRBV7-9 to TRBJ1-2; D is unclear. The CDR3 covers 13 residues. Germline V lookup: CDR1 SEHNR, CDR2 FQNEAQ (reference sequence). V lost 2 bases and J 5 bases, leaving 9 bases between the germline ends. The CDR3 spells CASSLWAIYGYTF. CDR3 DNA: TGTGCCAGCAGCTTATGGGCTATTTATGGCTACACCTTC.

This clone was seen once. V gene TRBV19 combines with J gene TRBJ1-2; D is undetermined. CDR1 and CDR2 from the germline V gene are LNHDA and SQIVND (reference sequence). CDR3 length: 14 residues. Trimming removed 6 bases from V and 8 bases from J, with 19 bases in between. The CDR3 spells CASRPRGGPGGYTF. The CDR3 DNA follows: TGTGCCAGTAGGCCCCGGGGTGGGCCGGGCGGCTACACCTTC.

In its sample, this clone is large (0.1 to 1%). This sequence joins TRBV7-8 and TRBJ2-7; 7 nucleotides line up with TRBD2. This CDR3 spans 15 amino acids. V trimming: 2 bases; J trimming: 6 bases; junction bases outside the gene matches: 10. Per germline, CDR1 SGHVS and CDR2 FQNEAQ. CDR3 amino acids: CASSLREGSRVEQYF. CDR3 in DNA: TGTGCCAGCAGCTTAAGGGAGGGCTCCCGTGTCGAGCAGTACTTC.

This clone appeared once. The CDR3 loop reads CASSELTGGTDTQYF. CDR3 bases: TGTGCCAGCAGTGAATTGACAGGGGGCACAGATACGCAGTATTTT. The chain carries TRBV25-1 and TRBJ2-3; 8 bases match TRBD1. CDR3 length: 15 amino acids. V was clipped by 1 base and J by 1 base; unmatched bases: 1. CDR1 is MGHDK, CDR2 SYGVNS, per germline.

This chain links TRBV6-6 with TRBJ1-2, with TRBD1 identical over 10 bases. Germline CDR1 and CDR2: MNHNY and SVGAGI (reference sequence). J gave up 6 bases and V 5 bases, and 3 bases lay outside the gene matches. The CDR3 spans 13 residues. Here the CDR3 reads CASSHGTGDGYTF. The DNA of the CDR3 is TGTGCCAGCAGTCACGGGACAGGGGATGGCTACACCTTC.

The chain has TRBV14 and TRBJ1-1; D uncertain. The length of the CDR3 is 13 residues. Germline V gene data show CDR1 as SGHDN and CDR2 as FVKESK. Between the trimmed V and J ends, which lost 2 bases and 1 base, there was a span of 5 bases. CDR3 sequence reads: CASSQSRNTEAFF. The CDR3 nucleotides read TGTGCCAGCAGCCAATCCCGGAACACTGAAGCTTTCTTT.

This chain links TRBV23-1 with TRBJ1-4; TRBD1 might be the D (6 bases). TRBV23-1 is given ORF status, its function remaining uncertain. The CDR3 length is 17 residues. V lost 0 bases and J lost 10, with 21 bases in between. CDR3 sequence reads: CASSQSGLDRQRRKLFF. The CDR3 bases are TGCGCCAGCAGTCAATCGGGTCTCGACAGGCAACGGAGAAAACTGTTTTTT.